This TCR beta chain was recorded in a study of blood T cell repertoires in COVID-19. Overall study: The United States, Italy and Spain provided the acute and convalescent COVID-19 samples.

In the original analysis: For nucleated cells, counts were estimated from reference gene primer amplification. The method was immunoSEQ multiplex PCR; TCRdb's version includes in-frame clones alone and lacks a portion of them. V and J calls plus clone size are reproduced from that table; the DNA served to infer D and trimming. Of about 170,000 clones listed, about four fifths were seen once; the top ten hold under 8.5%. After removal of 3 bases from V and 7 bases from J, the junction contained 9 bases not matched to a gene. The CDR3 has 15 residues. CDR1 and CDR2 (germline): MNHEY, SVGEGT. There are a few counts of this clone.

The J gene is TRBJ1-2, the V gene TRBV6-2 or TRBV6-3; 9 positions agree with TRBD1. The source material was peripheral blood. This TCR was recovered from a man in his forties or fifties who had recovered from COVID-19. The CDR3 loop is CASSYSPDRGSGYTF. DNA of the CDR3: TGTGCCAGCAGTTATTCCCCGGACAGGGGTAGTGGCTACACCTTC.